This TCR beta chain was obtained from a study of T cell repertoires in aging, cancer and after chemotherapy. Multiplex touch-down PCR with TRB-A/B primers amplified rearranged V-D-J TRB sequences. One entry per CDR3 protein, called by TCRdb with MiXCR from the multiplex PCR reads. The table includes approximately 4,300 distinct CDR3 sequences, less than 45% detected once. Trimming left V 4 bases short and J 3 bases short, with 16 bases between. Germline-derived CDR1 and CDR2 are MDHEN and SYDVKM. This CDR3 spans 15 amino acids. The template was genomic DNA from peripheral blood, not RNA. The sample consisted of blood. This chain connects TRBV28 to TRBJ2-7; the D gene is possibly TRBD1 (5 bases). The TCR sequence derives from a human donor with a solid tumor. The CDR3 spells CASSSPGAGNYEQYF. DNA of the CDR3: TGTGCCAGCAGTTCCCCAGGAGCAGGGAACTACGAGCAGTACTTC.